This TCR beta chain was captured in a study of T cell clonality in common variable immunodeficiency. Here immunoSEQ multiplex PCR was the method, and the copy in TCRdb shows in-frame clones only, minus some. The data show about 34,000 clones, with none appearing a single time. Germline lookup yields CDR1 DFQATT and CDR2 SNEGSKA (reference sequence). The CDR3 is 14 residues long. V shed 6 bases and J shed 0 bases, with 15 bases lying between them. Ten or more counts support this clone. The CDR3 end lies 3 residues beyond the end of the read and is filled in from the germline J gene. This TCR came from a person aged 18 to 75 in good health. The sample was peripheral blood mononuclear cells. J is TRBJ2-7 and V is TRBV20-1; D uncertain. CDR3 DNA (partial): TGCAGTGCAAAACGCGGCGCTCACTCCTACGAG. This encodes CSAKRGAHSYE. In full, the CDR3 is CSAKRGAHSYEQYF.